These 7 T cell receptor beta chains came from one sample sequenced in a study of OX40 agonist ivuxolimab in advanced cancers. Library preparation employed the immunoSEQ multiplex PCR assay. TCRdb took over this immuneACCESS table, retaining in-frame rearrangements with V and J assigned. Such tables are incomplete; in checked studies, under half of the missing clones stem from an unresolved V gene, and the remainder is unexplained. For this sample the table gives more than 80,000 clones, of which 90% to 95% were detected only once. The top ten clones comprise 0.25% to 0.35% of the sample. The input for sequencing was CD4+ or CD8+ T cells sorted from blood, taken in a trial of the OX40 agonist ivuxolimab. These receptors were obtained from an adult with an advanced solid tumor such as melanoma, head and neck, liver or kidney cancer.

This chain connects TRBV7-2 to TRBJ1-2, with 7 bases lining up with TRBD1. Germline V gene lookup returns CDR1 SGHTA and CDR2 FQGNSA. The CDR3 is made up of 16 amino acids. V trimming: 1 base; J trimming: 3 bases; junction bases outside the gene matches: 8. DNA for the CDR3: TGTGCCAGCAGCTTAGAGGGGGCGAGGGGCGACTATGGCTACACCTTC. Translating gives CASSLEGARGDYGYTF.

The V gene is TRBV7-2, the J gene TRBJ2-3; 7 positions agree with TRBD2. V shed 3 bases, J shed 6 bases, and the junction held 6 bases outside the gene matches. This CDR3 has 14 residues. Per the germline V gene, CDR1 is SGHTA and CDR2 is FQGNSA. The CDR3, as DNA: TGTGCCAGCAGCTTGGGCGGGAGTGGTGATACGCAGTATTTT. This gives the protein CASSLGGSGDTQYF.

The chain uses TRBV19 and TRBJ1-1, with D perhaps matching TRBD1 (5 bases). Germline loops: CDR1 LNHDA, CDR2 SQIVND (reference sequence). The CDR3 is made up of 14 amino acids. Trimming removed 5 bases at V and 4 bases at J, with 14 bases between. CDR3 amino acids: CASSLVREATEAFF. CDR3 coding DNA: TGTGCCAGTAGTTTAGTCAGGGAAGCCACTGAAGCTTTCTTT.

The V call is TRBV6-1, the J call TRBJ1-2; D might be TRBD1 (5 bases). This CDR3 is 13 amino acids long. Per the germline V gene, CDR1 is MNHNS and CDR2 is SASEGT. Trimming took 4 bases from V and 4 from J, leaving 10 bases between them. Here the CDR3 reads CASSGGGGYGYTF. The CDR3 DNA follows: TGTGCCAGCAGTGGTGGGGGAGGCTATGGCTACACCTTC.

The chain employs TRBV7-6 and TRBJ1-1; the match to TRBD1 covers 8 bases. The germline gives CDR1 SGHVS, CDR2 FNYEAQ. The J segment lost 5 bases and the V segment lost 6 bases, leaving 11 bases of the junction unmatched. This CDR3 region has 15 residues. The CDR3: CASSLRTGSQTEAFF. The DNA for the CDR3 is TGTGCCAGCAGTCTGAGGACAGGGTCCCAGACTGAAGCTTTCTTT.

As regards this clone: Other DNA sequences of this sample code for an identical CDR3. The V gene is TRBV18, the J gene TRBJ2-7; D uncertain. Trimming took 2 bases from V and 3 from J, leaving 2 bases between them. The length of the CDR3 is 11 residues. Per the germline V gene, CDR1 is KGHSH and CDR2 is LQKENI. In DNA, the CDR3 is TGTGCCAGCTCACCAGGCTACGAGCAGTACTTC. Its translation: CASSPGYEQYF.

The DNA of the CDR3 is TGTGCCAGCAGCTGGCGCGGTGAATCGGAGGATACGCAGTATTTT. This sequence encodes CASSWRGESEDTQYF. The chain joins TRBV6-4 to TRBJ2-3, with D hard to call. Trimming cost V 6 bases and J 6 bases, with 19 bases left between them. Germline V lookup: CDR1 MRHNA, CDR2 SNTAGT. This CDR3 region has 15 residues.